This TCR beta chain was recorded in a study of post-analysis software for immune sequencing data. Study background: Several disease courses (relapsing-remitting, secondary progressive and progressive-relapsing) of multiple sclerosis were included. Whole-study findings and limits: Controls showed significantly higher normalized Chao1 diversity than did multiple sclerosis patients. The authors found that F measure strongly co-clustered same-batch samples.

As for this clonotype: The antigen is undetermined.

Prepared TCR beta cDNA libraries contained unique molecular identifiers. With roughly 1 to 10 million T cells as the source, some 510,000 cDNA molecules resulted. Each CDR3 protein is one row after TCRdb ran MiXCR on the PCR reads. The data hold approximately 350,000 distinct CDR3 sequences, with roughly 38% observed a single time. Source material: blood. The sequence came from a girl aged 5-17 years with multiple sclerosis.

CDR3 loop: CASSVELDNEQFF. Here the CDR3 DNA reads TGTGCCAGCAGCGTCGAGCTAGACAATGAGCAGTTCTTC. The chain employs TRBV7-2 and TRBJ2-1; no firm D call. V lost 5 bases to trimming and J lost 5 bases, with 10 bases between them. CDR1 SGHTA and CDR2 FQGNSA come from the germline V gene. This CDR3 region has 13 residues.